Shown below are 29 T cell receptor beta chains from a single sample sequenced in a study of T cell responses to AZD1222 COVID-19 vaccine. The assay was immunoSEQ multiplex PCR, and TCRdb's table has in-frame clones only and misses some. Of 90,000 to 110,000 clones listed, 70% to 90% are singletons. The specimen was peripheral blood, collected on day 0 of AZD1222 vaccination. These TCRs come from an adult in good health.

The CDR3 protein is CASTITSGVTYEQYF. CDR3 sequence (DNA): TGCGCCAGCACCATTACTAGCGGGGTCACCTACGAGCAGTACTTC. This chain links TRBV5-1 with TRBJ2-7; 10 bases align to TRBD2. CDR3 length: 15 amino acids. The V gene end was trimmed by 6 bases and the J gene end by 2 bases; junction bases not matched to a gene: 8. Germline values: CDR1 SGHRS, CDR2 YFSETQ.

The chain uses TRBV19 and TRBJ1-5, with D uncertain. This CDR3 has 15 residues. Trimming pared 3 bases from V and 0 bases from J, leaving 9 bases between. Germline-derived CDR1 and CDR2 are LNHDA and SQIVND (reference sequence). The CDR3 protein is CASSMYFDSNQPQHF. The CDR3 DNA sequence: TGTGCCAGTAGTATGTATTTCGATAGCAATCAGCCCCAGCATTTT. The full variable domain, rest sourced from reference TRBV19 and TRBJ1-5, is DGGITQSPKYLFRKEGQNVTLSCEQNLNHDAMYWYRQDPGQGLRLIYYSQIVNDFQKGDIAEGYSVSREKKESFPLTVTSAQKNPTAFYLCASSMYFDSNQPQHFGDGTRLSIL.

The chain employs TRBV6-2 or TRBV6-3 and TRBJ2-7; D ambiguous. The CDR3 is 15 amino acids. In germline, CDR1 is MNHEY, CDR2 SVGEGT. Trimming stripped 4 bases from V and 4 bases from J, with 17 bases between. The CDR3 region is CASSSRLGPVYEQYF. The CDR3 DNA reads TGTGCCAGCAGTTCCCGCCTTGGACCTGTATACGAGCAGTACTTC.

The rearrangement links TRBV28 to TRBJ1-5, with 9 bases aligning to TRBD1. CDR1 is MDHEN and CDR2 is SYDVKM in the germline V gene. The V and J ends lost 6 bases and 4 bases, in that order; junction bases with no gene match: 10. The length of the CDR3 is 16 residues. The CDR3 loop reads CASSATSGTGNQPQHF. CDR3 DNA: TGTGCCAGCAGCGCAACCTCCGGGACAGGGAATCAGCCCCAGCATTTT.

The chain links TRBV21-1 to TRBJ2-7; the table's D gene call, TRBD2, was not cross checked with the DNA. TRBV21-1 is marked as a pseudogene. The CDR3 has 17 amino acids. CDR3 DNA: TGTGCCAGCAGCAAAGGTCTAGCGGGAGACCCCCCCTACGAGCAGTACTTC. It specifies CASSKGLAGDPPYEQYF.

The V gene is TRBV5-4, the J gene TRBJ1-6; no firm D call. V shed 4 bases and J shed 7 bases, with 18 bases lying between them. The CDR3 extends over 16 amino acids. Germline assignment: CDR1 SGHNT and CDR2 YYREEE (reference sequence). The CDR3 sequence is CASSRGYHQGNSPLHF. The DNA for the CDR3 is TGTGCCAGCAGCCGAGGGTATCACCAAGGGAATTCACCCCTCCACTTT.

This chain connects TRBV7-9 to TRBJ1-2; D is perhaps TRBD1 (6 bases). Per germline, CDR1 SEHNR and CDR2 FQNEAQ (reference sequence). Trimming stripped 5 bases from V and 1 base from J, with 14 bases between. CDR3 size: 15 residues. CDR3 protein: CASSPTSQGNYGYTF. The CDR3 DNA sequence: TGTGCCAGCAGCCCTACCTCACAGGGTAACTATGGCTACACCTTC.

Only a few counts were recorded for this clone. Other DNA sequences in this specimen translate into the identical CDR3. CDR3 residues: CASSRGGSDNEQFF. DNA for the CDR3: TGTGCCAGCAGCAGAGGTGGGAGCGACAATGAGCAGTTCTTC. This sequence joins TRBV5-6 and TRBJ2-1; a possible D gene is TRBD2 (5 bases). Germline CDR1 SGHDT, CDR2 YYEEEE. This CDR3 has 14 residues. With 4 bases removed from V and 5 bases from J, the gap between germline ends came to 13 bases.

CDR3: CASSRTSGIPYF. The CDR3, as DNA: TGTGCCAGCAGCCGGACTAGCGGGATCCCGTACTTC. The rearrangement uses TRBV13 and TRBJ2-7; TRBD2 matches at 12 bases. V trimming: 5 bases; J trimming: 12 bases; junction bases outside the gene matches: 5. The CDR3 sequence is 12 residues long. The germline V gene encodes CDR1 PRHDT and CDR2 FYEKMQ (reference sequence).

The gene calls are TRBV28 and TRBJ2-3, with 9 bases identical to TRBD1. The ends lost 3 bases at V and 5 bases at J; junction bases unmatched: 6. Per germline, CDR1 MDHEN and CDR2 SYDVKM. The CDR3 runs 15 residues. The CDR3 region is CASSLGGQGEDTQYF. CDR3 bases: TGTGCCAGCAGTTTGGGGGGACAGGGCGAAGATACGCAGTATTTT.

This chain connects TRBV27 to TRBJ1-1; D is ambiguous. CDR3 size: 15 residues. Germline lookup yields CDR1 MNHEY and CDR2 SMNVEV (reference sequence). V was pared by 5 bases and J by 10 bases, with 23 bases between. In DNA form, the CDR3 reads TGTGCCAGCAGTCCCTTTTTAGTTCCGACGCTGTTAGCTTTCTTT. Translating gives CASSPFLVPTLLAFF.

V is TRBV28 and J is TRBJ1-5, with D perhaps matching TRBD1 (5 bases). The V and J ends lost 2 bases and 7 bases respectively, with 15 bases between them. The V gene's germline CDR1 is MDHEN and CDR2 SYDVKM. The CDR3 runs 15 residues. CDR3 amino acids: CASSLIARGGQPQHF. In DNA, the CDR3 is TGTGCCAGCAGTTTAATCGCGAGGGGCGGGCAGCCCCAGCATTTT.

The chain employs TRBV4-2 and TRBJ1-6; unclear D gene. The ends were cut back, 1 base at V and 6 bases at J, with 10 bases in the middle. Germline lookup yields CDR1 LGHNA and CDR2 YNFKEQ. The CDR3 sequence is 15 residues long. The CDR3 region is CASSQVVPGNSPLHF. The CDR3 bases are TGTGCCAGCAGCCAAGTCGTCCCGGGTAATTCACCCCTCCACTTT.

The rearrangement links TRBV13 to TRBJ2-1, with 9 bases fitting TRBD2. Germline CDR1 reads PRHDT; CDR2 reads FYEKMQ (reference sequence). With 3 bases clipped from V and 8 bases from J, the junction kept 8 bases outside the gene matches. This CDR3 contains 15 residues. In DNA form, the CDR3 reads TGTGCCAGCAGCTTGAGGGGGACTAGCTTAGATGAGCAGTTCTTC. This codes for CASSLRGTSLDEQFF. The variable domain in full, with the rest retrieved from reference TRBV13 and TRBJ2-1, is AAGVIQSPRHLIKEKRETATLKCYPIPRHDTVYWYQQGPGQDPQFLISFYEKMQSDKGSIPDRFSAQQFSDYHSELNMSSLELGDSALYFCASSLRGTSLDEQFFGPGTRLTVL.

The chain joins TRBV5-5 to TRBJ2-2; D gene unclear. Germline values: CDR1 SGHKS, CDR2 YYEKEE (reference sequence). The CDR3 runs to 11 residues. V was clipped by 7 bases and J by 10 bases, with 11 bases between them. CDR3 in DNA: TGTGCCAGCGGTTACAGTGCGGAGCTGTTTTTT. Amino acid sequence: CASGYSAELFF.

This CDR3 reads CASSPGQSSGNTIYF. CDR3 DNA sequence: TGTGCCAGCAGCCCGGGACAGAGCTCTGGAAACACCATATATTTT. The V gene is TRBV9, the J gene TRBJ1-3; 7 nucleotides agree with TRBD1. The CDR3 consists of 15 residues. The germline CDR1 and CDR2 sequences are SGDLS and YYNGEE. V was clipped by 4 bases and J by 0 bases; unmatched bases: 4.

The CDR3 sequence is CASSNGQANTEAFF. CDR3 DNA sequence: TGCGCCAGCAGCAACGGACAAGCCAACACTGAAGCTTTCTTT. The chain combines TRBV5-1 with TRBJ1-1; tentatively, D is TRBD1 (5 bases). V was trimmed by 4 bases and J by 2 bases, leaving 12 bases between them. This CDR3 region has 14 residues. Germline loops: CDR1 SGHRS, CDR2 YFSETQ.

The chain carries TRBV28 and TRBJ1-2, with D possibly TRBD1 on 5 matching bases. The ends were cut back, 3 bases at V and 2 bases at J, with 7 bases in the middle. CDR1 and CDR2 (germline): MDHEN, SYDVKM. The CDR3 sequence is 13 residues long. This CDR3 is CASSFGGNYGYTF. CDR3 bases: TGTGCCAGCAGTTTCGGGGGGAACTATGGCTACACCTTC.

The CDR3 DNA is TGCGCCAGCAGGATGTCGGGAGGGGAACAGCCCCAGCATTTT. Translation: CASRMSGGEQPQHF. V is TRBV10-2 and J is TRBJ1-5, with D possibly being TRBD1 (5 bases). The V end lost 6 bases, the J end lost 7 bases, and 16 bases lay between the germline ends. Germline CDR1 and CDR2: WSHSY and SAAADI. This CDR3 comprises 14 residues.

The chain is built from TRBV28 and TRBJ2-7, with 10 nucleotides matching TRBD1. CDR1 MDHEN and CDR2 SYDVKM come from the germline V gene. The trim removed 6 bases at V and 4 bases at J, leaving 15 bases unmatched. The CDR3 is made up of 17 amino acids. The CDR3, as DNA: TGTGCCAGCAGGACGAACCTGATCCGGGACAGGGGTTACGAGCAGTACTTC. Its protein is CASRTNLIRDRGYEQYF.

This chain connects TRBV5-1 to TRBJ2-3, with no clear D. The CDR3 extends over 15 amino acids. V lost 6 bases and J lost 0, with 14 bases in between. Germline V lookup: CDR1 SGHRS, CDR2 YFSETQ. CDR3 nucleotide sequence: TGCGCCAGCAACGGTAGGAGTCTTAGCACAGATACGCAGTATTTT. It specifies CASNGRSLSTDTQYF.

V gene TRBV7-6 combines with J gene TRBJ2-1, with a possible D match to TRBD2 (6 bases). Germline V lookup: CDR1 SGHVS, CDR2 FNYEAQ. CDR3 length: 13 residues. The V end lost 8 bases, the J end lost 4 bases, and 12 bases lay between the germline ends. The CDR3 sequence: CASRRAGYNEQFF. The CDR3, as DNA: TGTGCCAGCCGTCGGGCGGGATACAATGAGCAGTTCTTC.

The V call is TRBV20-1, the J call TRBJ1-2; the D is unclear. CDR1 DFQATT and CDR2 SNEGSKA come from the germline V gene (reference sequence). Trimming removed 5 bases at V and 9 bases at J, with 7 bases between. The length of the CDR3 is 9 residues. CDR3 DNA: TGCAGTGCTGAAAACAGCTACACCTTC. Translated: CSAENSYTF.

V is TRBV15 and J is TRBJ1-2, with no clear D. This CDR3 spans 16 amino acids. Looked up from germline, CDR1 is LNHNV and CDR2 is YYDKDF (reference sequence). V lost 0 bases and J lost 2, with 13 bases in between. CDR3: CATSRDRSLVNYGYTF. The CDR3 DNA reads as TGTGCCACCAGCAGAGATAGGTCCCTAGTAAACTATGGCTACACCTTC.

This clone has just one count. The chain combines TRBV6-6 with TRBJ1-4; D remains unclear. CDR1 and CDR2 from the germline V gene are MNHNY and SVGAGI (reference sequence). CDR3 size: 13 residues. Trimming removed 5 bases from V and 6 bases from J, with 10 bases in between. The CDR3 coding sequence is TGTGCCAGCAGTACCCTTGGGGATGAAAAACTGTTTTTT. Protein product: CASSTLGDEKLFF.

For this clone: Other DNA sequences in the sample encode the same CDR3. V is TRBV5-6 and J is TRBJ1-4; 8 nucleotides match TRBD1. The CDR3 has 14 residues. V shed 2 bases and J 7 bases; nucleotides not matched to a gene: 4. Germline V gene lookup returns CDR1 SGHDT and CDR2 YYEEEE. The CDR3 nucleotides are TGTGCCAGCAGCTTTGGACAGGGCTCTGAAAAACTGTTTTTT. Translation: CASSFGQGSEKLFF.

V is TRBV6-5 and J is TRBJ2-2, with D hard to call. CDR3 length equals 12 residues. The V gene lost 4 bases and the J gene lost 6 bases, with 6 bases spanning the gap. Germline assignment: CDR1 MNHEY and CDR2 SVGAGI. The CDR3 loop reads CASSSLAGELFF. CDR3 nucleotides: TGTGCCAGCAGTTCTCTAGCCGGGGAGCTGTTTTTT.

This clone was recorded a few times. CDR3 sequence (DNA): TGTGCCAGCAGCTTGAGGACAGGGCGCACAGATACGCAGTATTTT. Translation gives CASSLRTGRTDTQYF. The genes are TRBV7-2 and TRBJ2-3, with 8 bases matching TRBD1. This CDR3 is 15 amino acids long. Germline CDR1 is SGHTA and CDR2 is FQGNSA. The J segment lost 1 base and the V segment lost 3 bases, leaving 3 bases of the junction unmatched.

This chain links TRBV12-3 or TRBV12-4 with TRBJ1-4; 8 nucleotides line up with TRBD1. V lost 5 bases to trimming and J lost 12 bases; unmatched junction nucleotides: 5. The CDR3 has 12 amino acids. DNA of the CDR3: TGTGCCAGCAGTGCCAGGACAGGGCAACTGTTTTTT. The encoded protein is CASSARTGQLFF.